This T cell receptor (beta chain) comes out of a study of blood T cells in healthy people across ages. Study-wide results and caveats: Fewer expanded clones and more diversity marked long-lived versus aged donors. PBMC samples, being unsorted, prevented any conclusive comparison of naive and antigen-experienced cells.

This clonotype has a handful of counts. The antigen is undetermined. Next came a second PCR, run for 7 to 11 cycles, which used a sample-barcoded 5' primer along with a J-beta primer mix. TCRdb independently ran MiXCR on the 5' RACE reads; one entry per CDR3 protein. The table has roughly 2 million distinct CDR3 sequences, around half seen once. The CDR3 is 15 residues long. Losses at the gene ends were 2 bases for V and 3 bases for J; bases not matched to a gene: 5. Germline CDR1 MNHEY, CDR2 SVGAGI. This TCR was recovered from a woman aged 40 to 50 in good health. The V and J genes are TRBV6-5 and TRBJ2-7; 9 bases line up with TRBD2. The specimen sequenced was blood. The CDR3 loop is CASSYQTSGYYEQYF. The CDR3 coding sequence is TGTGCCAGCAGTTACCAGACTAGCGGATACTACGAGCAGTACTTC.